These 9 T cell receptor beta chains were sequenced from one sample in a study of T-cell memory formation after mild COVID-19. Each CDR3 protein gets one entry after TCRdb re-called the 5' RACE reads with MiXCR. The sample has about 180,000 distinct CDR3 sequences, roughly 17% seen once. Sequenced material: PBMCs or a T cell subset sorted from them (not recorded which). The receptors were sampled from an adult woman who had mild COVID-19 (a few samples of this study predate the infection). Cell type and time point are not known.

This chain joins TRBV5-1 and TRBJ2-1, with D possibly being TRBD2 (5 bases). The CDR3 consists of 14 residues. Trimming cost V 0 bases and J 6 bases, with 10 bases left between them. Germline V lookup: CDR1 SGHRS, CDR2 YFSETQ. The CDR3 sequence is CASSLVVGANEQFF. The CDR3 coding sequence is TGCGCCAGCAGCTTGGTTGTGGGAGCCAATGAGCAGTTCTTC.

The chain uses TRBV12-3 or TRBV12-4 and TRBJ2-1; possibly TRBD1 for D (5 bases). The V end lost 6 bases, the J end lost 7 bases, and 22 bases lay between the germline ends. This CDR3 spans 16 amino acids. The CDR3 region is CASSFDSARRWNEQFF. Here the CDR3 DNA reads TGTGCCAGCAGCTTCGACAGCGCCCGACGGTGGAATGAGCAGTTCTTC.

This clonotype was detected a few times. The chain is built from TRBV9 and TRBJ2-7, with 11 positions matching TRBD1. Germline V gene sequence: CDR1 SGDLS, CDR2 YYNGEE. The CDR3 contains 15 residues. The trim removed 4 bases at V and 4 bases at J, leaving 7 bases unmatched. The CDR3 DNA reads TGTGCCAGCAGCCTTCGGGGGACAGGGGGATACGAGCAGTACTTC. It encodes CASSLRGTGGYEQYF.

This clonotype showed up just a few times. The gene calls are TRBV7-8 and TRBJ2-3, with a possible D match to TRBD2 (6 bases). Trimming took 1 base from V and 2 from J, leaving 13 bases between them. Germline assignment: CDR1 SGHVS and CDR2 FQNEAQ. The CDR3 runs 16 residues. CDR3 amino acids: CASSLDGAGFTDTQYF. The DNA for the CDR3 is TGTGCCAGCAGCTTAGACGGCGCGGGGTTCACAGATACGCAGTATTTT.

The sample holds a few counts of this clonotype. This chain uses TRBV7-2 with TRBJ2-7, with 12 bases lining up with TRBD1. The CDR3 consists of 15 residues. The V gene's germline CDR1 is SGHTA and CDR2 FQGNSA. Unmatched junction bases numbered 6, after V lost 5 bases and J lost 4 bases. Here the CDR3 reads CASSVRDRGQYEQYF. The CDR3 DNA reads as TGTGCCAGCAGCGTACGGGACAGGGGGCAATACGAGCAGTACTTC.

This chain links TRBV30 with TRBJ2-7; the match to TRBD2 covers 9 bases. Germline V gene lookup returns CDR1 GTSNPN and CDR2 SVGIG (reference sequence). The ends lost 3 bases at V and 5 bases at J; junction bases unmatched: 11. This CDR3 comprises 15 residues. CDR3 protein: CAWRQRGAVMDEQYF. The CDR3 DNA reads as TGTGCCTGGAGGCAGCGGGGGGCCGTGATGGACGAGCAGTACTTC. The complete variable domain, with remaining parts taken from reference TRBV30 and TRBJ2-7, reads SQTIHQWPATLVQPVGSPLSLECTVEGTSNPNLYWYRQAAGRGLQLLFYSVGIGQISSEVPQNLSASRPQDRQFILSSKKLLLSDSGFYLCAWRQRGAVMDEQYFGPGTRLTVT.

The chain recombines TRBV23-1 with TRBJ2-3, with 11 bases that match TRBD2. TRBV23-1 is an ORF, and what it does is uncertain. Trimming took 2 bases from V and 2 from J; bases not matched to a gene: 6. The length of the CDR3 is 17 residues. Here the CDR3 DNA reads TGCGCCAGCAGTCAACCTGGGACTAGCGGTCCCACAGATACGCAGTATTTT. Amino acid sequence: CASSQPGTSGPTDTQYF.

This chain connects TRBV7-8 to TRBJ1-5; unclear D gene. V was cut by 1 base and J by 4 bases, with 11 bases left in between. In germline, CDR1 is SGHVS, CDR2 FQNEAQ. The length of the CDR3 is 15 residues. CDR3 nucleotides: TGTGCCAGCAGCTTAGTCCCTAACGGGAATCAGCCCCAGCATTTT. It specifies CASSLVPNGNQPQHF. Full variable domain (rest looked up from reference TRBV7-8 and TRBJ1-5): GAGVSQSPRYKVAKRGQDVALRCDPISGHVSLFWYQQALGQGPEFLTYFQNEAQLDKSGLPSDRFFAERPEGSVSTLKIQRTQQEDSAVYLCASSLVPNGNQPQHFGDGTRLSIL.

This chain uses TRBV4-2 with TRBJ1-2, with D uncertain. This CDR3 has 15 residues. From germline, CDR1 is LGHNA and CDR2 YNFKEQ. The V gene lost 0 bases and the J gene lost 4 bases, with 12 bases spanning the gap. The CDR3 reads CASSQDATGGYGYTF. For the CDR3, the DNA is TGTGCCAGCAGCCAAGATGCCACGGGTGGCTATGGCTACACCTTC.